This T cell receptor (delta chain) comes out of a study of human gamma delta and Vdelta1 T cells (dated by TCRdb to the late 2010s). About the investigation overall: The study examined Delta One T cells, which are Vd1+ gamma-delta T cells, as cytotoxic effectors against acute myeloid leukemia.

The germline V gene supplies CDR1 TSWWSYY and CDR2 QGS. Trimming at the junction amounts to 6 bases on V and 0 bases on J, and the germline ends lie 26 bases apart. The CDR3 has 19 amino acids, counting the end cysteine and phenylalanine. Only CDR3 DNA is held: 57 bases, read in frame from base 1. Broader findings and caveats from the paper: According to the report, Delta One T cells were polyclonal and showed broad cytotoxic targeting of acute myeloid leukemia.

Details on this clone: The antigen this receptor binds is unknown. Base qualities are missing; no much larger clone stands one base away.

Libraries were built with PCR. Sequenced using an Illumina MiSeq. Via CATT, TCRdb reprocessed the public reads, and rows with identical DNA were then joined. The sample records roughly 13,000 delta-chain clones, over 40% of which are singletons. More than 1.3% of the sample rests with the top ten. The origin of this receptor is a human donor in good health. The sequence links TRDV1 to TRDJ1, with TRDD3 tentatively as D gene (5 bases match). What was sequenced was Vdelta1 gamma-delta T cells from blood grown in culture (DOT cells). The cell subset or site label corresponds to: Delta One T cells, in vitro expanded/differentiated Vd1+ gamma-delta T cells. Here the CDR3 is given as CALGHDPGMRDEYTDKLIF. The DNA is TGTGCTCTTGGCCACGACCCCGGGATGAGGGATGAGTACACCGATAAACTCATCTTT.